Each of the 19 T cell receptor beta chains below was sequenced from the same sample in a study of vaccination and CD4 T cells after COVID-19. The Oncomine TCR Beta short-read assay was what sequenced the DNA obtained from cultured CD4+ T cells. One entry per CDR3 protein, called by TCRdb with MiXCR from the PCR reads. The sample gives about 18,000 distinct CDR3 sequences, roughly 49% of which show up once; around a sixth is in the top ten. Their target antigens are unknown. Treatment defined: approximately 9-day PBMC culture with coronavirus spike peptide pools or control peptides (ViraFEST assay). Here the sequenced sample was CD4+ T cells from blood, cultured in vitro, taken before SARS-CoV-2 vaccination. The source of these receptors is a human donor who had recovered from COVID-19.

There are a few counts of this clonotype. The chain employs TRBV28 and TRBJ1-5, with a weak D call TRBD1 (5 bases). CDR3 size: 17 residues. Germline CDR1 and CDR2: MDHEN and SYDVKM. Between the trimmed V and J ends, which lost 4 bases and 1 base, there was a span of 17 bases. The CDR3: CASSSSVGDWSNQPQHF. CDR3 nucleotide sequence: TGTGCCAGCAGTTCAAGCGTCGGGGACTGGAGCAATCAGCCCCAGCATTTT.

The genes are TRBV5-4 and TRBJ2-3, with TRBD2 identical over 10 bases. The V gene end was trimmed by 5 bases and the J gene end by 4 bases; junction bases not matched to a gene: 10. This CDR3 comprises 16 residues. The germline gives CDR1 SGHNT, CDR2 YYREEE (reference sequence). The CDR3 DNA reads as TGTGCCAGCAGACGAGGTCCTAGCGGGAGCGCAGATACGCAGTATTTT. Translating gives CASRRGPSGSADTQYF.

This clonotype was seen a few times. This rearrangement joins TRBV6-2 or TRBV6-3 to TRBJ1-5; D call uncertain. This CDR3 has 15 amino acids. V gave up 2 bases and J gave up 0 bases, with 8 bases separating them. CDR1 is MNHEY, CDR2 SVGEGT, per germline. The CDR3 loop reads CASSYDGLSNQPQHF. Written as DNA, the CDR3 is TGTGCCAGCAGTTACGACGGACTTAGCAATCAGCCCCAGCATTTT.

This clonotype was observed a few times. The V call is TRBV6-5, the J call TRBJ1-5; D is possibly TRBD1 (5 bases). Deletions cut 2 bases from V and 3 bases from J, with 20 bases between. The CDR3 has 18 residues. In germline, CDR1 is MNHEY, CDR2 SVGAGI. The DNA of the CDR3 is TGTGCCAGCAGTTACCCGGGCCGCGGGGACCATAACAATCAGCCCCAGCATTTT. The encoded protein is CASSYPGRGDHNNQPQHF.

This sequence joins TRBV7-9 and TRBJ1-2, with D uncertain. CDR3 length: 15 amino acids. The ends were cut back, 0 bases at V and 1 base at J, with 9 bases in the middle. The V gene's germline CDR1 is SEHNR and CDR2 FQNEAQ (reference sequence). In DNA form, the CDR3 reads TGTGCCAGCAGCTTAGCCGGACGGATTAACTATGGCTACACCTTC. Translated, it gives CASSLAGRINYGYTF.

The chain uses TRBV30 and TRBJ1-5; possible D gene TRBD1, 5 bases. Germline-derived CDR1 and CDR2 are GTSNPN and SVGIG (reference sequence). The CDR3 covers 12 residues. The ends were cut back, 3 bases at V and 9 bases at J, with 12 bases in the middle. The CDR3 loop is CAWRKDSGPQHF. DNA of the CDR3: TGTGCCTGGAGGAAAGACAGCGGGCCCCAGCATTTT.

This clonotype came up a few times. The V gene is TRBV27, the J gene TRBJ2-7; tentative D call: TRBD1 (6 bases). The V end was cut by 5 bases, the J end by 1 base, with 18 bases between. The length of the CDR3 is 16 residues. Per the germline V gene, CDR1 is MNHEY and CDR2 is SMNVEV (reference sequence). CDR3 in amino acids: CASSPRSRGFSYEQYF. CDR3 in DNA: TGTGCCAGCAGTCCCCGGAGCAGGGGTTTTTCCTACGAGCAGTACTTC.

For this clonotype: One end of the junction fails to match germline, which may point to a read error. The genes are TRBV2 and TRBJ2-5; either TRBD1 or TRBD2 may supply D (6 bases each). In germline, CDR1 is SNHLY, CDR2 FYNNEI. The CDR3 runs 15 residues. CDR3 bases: TGTACCAGCAGTGAGGCCCGGGGGCCAAGGTATACCCAGTACTTC. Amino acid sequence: CTSSEARGPRYTQYF.

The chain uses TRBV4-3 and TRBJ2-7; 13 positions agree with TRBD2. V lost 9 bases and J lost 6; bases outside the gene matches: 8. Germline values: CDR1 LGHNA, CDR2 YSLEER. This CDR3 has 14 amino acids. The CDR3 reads CASSWTSGSVEQYF. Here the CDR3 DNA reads TGCGCCAGTTCGTGGACTAGCGGGAGTGTCGAGCAGTACTTC.

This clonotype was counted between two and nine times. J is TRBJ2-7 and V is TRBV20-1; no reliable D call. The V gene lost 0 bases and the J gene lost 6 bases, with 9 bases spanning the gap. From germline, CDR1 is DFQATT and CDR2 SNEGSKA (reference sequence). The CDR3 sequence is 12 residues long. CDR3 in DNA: TGCAGTGCTAGAGATCGAATGGGCGAGCAGTACTTC. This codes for CSARDRMGEQYF.

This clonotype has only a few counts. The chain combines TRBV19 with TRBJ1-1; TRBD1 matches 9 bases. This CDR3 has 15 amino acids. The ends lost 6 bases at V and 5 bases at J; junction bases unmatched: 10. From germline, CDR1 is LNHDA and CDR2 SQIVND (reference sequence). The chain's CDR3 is CASSAGQGLLTEAFF. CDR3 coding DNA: TGTGCCAGTAGCGCGGGACAGGGCCTGTTGACTGAAGCTTTCTTT.

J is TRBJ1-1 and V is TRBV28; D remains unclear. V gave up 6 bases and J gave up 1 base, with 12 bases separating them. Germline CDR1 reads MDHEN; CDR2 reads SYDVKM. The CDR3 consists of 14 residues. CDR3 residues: CASRLTEGNTEAFF. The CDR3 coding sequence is TGTGCCAGCAGACTAACGGAAGGGAACACTGAAGCTTTCTTT.

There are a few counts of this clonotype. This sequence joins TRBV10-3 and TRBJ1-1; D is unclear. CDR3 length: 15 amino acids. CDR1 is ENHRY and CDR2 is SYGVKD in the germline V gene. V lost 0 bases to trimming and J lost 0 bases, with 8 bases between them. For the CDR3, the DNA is TGTGCCATCAGTGAGTCTAGGGATATGAACACTGAAGCTTTCTTT. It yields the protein CAISESRDMNTEAFF.

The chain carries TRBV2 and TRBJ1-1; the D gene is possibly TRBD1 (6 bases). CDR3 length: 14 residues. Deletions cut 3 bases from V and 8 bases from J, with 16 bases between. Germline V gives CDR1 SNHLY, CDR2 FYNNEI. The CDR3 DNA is TGTGCCAGCAGTGATTGGGGGGGCCTTGGGGAAGCTTTCTTT. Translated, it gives CASSDWGGLGEAFF.

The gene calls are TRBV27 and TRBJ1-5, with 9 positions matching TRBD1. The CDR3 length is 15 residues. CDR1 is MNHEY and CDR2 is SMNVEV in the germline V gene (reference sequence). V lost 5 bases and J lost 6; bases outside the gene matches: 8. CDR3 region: CASSIGTGMAQPQHF. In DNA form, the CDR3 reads TGTGCCAGCAGTATCGGGACAGGGATGGCTCAGCCCCAGCATTTT.

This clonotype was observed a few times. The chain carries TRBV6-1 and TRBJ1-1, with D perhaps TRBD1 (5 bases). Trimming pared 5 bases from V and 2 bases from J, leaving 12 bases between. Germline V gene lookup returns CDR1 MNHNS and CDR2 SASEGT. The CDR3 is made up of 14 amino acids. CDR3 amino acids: CASSLFRGNTEAFF. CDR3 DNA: TGTGCCAGCAGTCTCTTTAGGGGAAACACTGAAGCTTTCTTT.

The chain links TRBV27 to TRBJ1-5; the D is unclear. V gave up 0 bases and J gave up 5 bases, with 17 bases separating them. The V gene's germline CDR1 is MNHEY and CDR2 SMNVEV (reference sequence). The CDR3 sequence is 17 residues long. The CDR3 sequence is CASSLSGRFQIDQPQHF. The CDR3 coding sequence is TGTGCCAGCAGTTTATCCGGCCGGTTTCAGATCGATCAGCCCCAGCATTTT.

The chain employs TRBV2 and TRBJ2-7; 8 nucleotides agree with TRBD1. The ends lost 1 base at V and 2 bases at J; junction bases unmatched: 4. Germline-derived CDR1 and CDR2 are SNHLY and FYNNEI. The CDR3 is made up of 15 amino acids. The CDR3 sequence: CASSEGGQATYEQYF. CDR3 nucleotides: TGTGCCAGCAGTGAAGGGGGACAGGCAACCTACGAGCAGTACTTC. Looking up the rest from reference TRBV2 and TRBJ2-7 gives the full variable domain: EPEVTQTPSHQVTQMGQEVILRCVPISNHLYFYWYRQILGQKVEFLVSFYNNEISEKSEIFDDQFSVERPDGSNFTLKIRSTKLEDSAMYFCASSEGGQATYEQYFGPGTRLTVT.

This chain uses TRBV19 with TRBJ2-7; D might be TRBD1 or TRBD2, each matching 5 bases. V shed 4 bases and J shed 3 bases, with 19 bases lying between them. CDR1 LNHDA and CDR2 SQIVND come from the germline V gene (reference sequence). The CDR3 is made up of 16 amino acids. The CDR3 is CASSTTKTGRIYEQYF. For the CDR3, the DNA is TGTGCCAGTAGTACAACCAAAACGGGACGTATCTACGAGCAGTACTTC.